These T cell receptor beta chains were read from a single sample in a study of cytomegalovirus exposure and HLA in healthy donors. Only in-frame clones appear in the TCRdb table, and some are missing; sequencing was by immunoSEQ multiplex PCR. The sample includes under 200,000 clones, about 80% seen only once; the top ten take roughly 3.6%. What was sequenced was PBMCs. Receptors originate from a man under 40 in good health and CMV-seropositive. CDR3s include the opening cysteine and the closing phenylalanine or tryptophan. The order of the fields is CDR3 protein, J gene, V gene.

CASSLSFYRKNTEAFF | TRBJ1-1 | TRBV28
CASSQGGRREQYF | TRBJ2-7 | TRBV14
CASSSPERDRGQDETQYF | TRBJ2-5 | TRBV27
CATIEGQGARGYTF | TRBJ1-2 | TRBV5-4
CASSPTGDRVGYTF | TRBJ1-2 | TRBV6-1
CASGGTGKDTQYF | TRBJ2-3 | TRBV10-1
CSVELLEVSTDTQYF | TRBJ2-3 | TRBV29-1
CASRDGQGPSYEQYF | TRBJ2-7 | TRBV10-2
CASSEAVRGSYEQYF | TRBJ2-7 | TRBV6-1
CASTYSGATNEKLFF | TRBJ1-4 | TRBV19